This TCR beta chain was sequenced during a study of identifying expanded T cells in peripheral blood. On this clone: Its antigen is not identified.

V dropped 5 bases and J dropped 8; count of bases not matched to a gene: 12. Germline CDR1 is SEHNR and CDR2 is FQNEAQ (reference sequence). The CDR3 runs 18 residues. Healthy donors had no documented immune events, such as infections, while sampled. Produced via immunoSEQ multiplex PCR; TCRdb's table is partial and in-frame only. The data contain some 99,000 clones, about 85% of them seen just once; the ten biggest clones take up approximately 8%. Study-wide points: Across healthy donors, higher total template counts meant significantly greater roughly 2-week count variance. Over around two and four weeks, about 15 and 19 clones changed, versus approximately 1.1 between replicates.

The source material was blood. This TCR derives from a person aged 18 to 70 in good health. The rearrangement joins TRBV7-9 to TRBJ2-4; 16 bases align to TRBD2. This chain's CDR3 is CASSPAGTSGRALDIQYF. CDR3 DNA sequence: TGTGCCAGCAGCCCTGCCGGGACTAGCGGGAGGGCCTTGGACATTCAGTACTTC. The full variable domain, its missing parts supplied by reference TRBV7-9 and TRBJ2-4, is DTGVSQNPRHKITKRGQNVTFRCDPISEHNRLYWYRQTLGQGPEFLTYFQNEAQLEKSRLLSDRFSAERPKGSFSTLEIQRTEQGDSAMYLCASSPAGTSGRALDIQYFGAGTRLSVL.